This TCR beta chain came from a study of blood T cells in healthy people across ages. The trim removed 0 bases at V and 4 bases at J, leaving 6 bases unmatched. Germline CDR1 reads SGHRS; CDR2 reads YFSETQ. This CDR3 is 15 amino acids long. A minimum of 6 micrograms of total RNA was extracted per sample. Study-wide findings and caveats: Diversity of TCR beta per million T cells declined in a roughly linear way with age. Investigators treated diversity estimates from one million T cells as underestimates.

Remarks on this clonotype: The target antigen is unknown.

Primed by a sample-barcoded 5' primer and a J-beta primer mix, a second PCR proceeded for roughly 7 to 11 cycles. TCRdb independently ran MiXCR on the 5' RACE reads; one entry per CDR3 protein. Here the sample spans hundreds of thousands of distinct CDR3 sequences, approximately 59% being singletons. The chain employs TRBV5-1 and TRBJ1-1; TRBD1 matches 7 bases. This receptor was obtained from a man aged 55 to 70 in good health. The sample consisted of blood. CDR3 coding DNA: TGCGCCAGCAGCTTGGAAGGGGGCGGTATCACTGAAGCTTTCTTT. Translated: CASSLEGGGITEAFF.